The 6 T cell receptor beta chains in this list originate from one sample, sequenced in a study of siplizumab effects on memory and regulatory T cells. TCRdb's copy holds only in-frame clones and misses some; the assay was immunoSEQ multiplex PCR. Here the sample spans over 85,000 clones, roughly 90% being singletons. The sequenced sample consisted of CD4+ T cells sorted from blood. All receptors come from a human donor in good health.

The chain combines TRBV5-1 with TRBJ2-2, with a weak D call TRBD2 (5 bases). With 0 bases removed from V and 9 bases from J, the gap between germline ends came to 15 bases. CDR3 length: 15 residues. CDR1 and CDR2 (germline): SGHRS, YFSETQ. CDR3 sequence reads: CASSLDSGRSRELFF. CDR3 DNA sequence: TGCGCCAGCAGCTTGGACAGCGGCAGGAGCAGGGAGCTGTTTTTT.

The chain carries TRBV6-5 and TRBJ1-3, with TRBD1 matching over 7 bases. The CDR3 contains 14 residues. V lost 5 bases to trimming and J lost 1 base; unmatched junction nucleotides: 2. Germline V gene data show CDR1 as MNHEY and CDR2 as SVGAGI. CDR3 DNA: TGTGCCAGCAGTAGACAGGGTTCTGGAAACACCATATATTTT. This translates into CASSRQGSGNTIYF.

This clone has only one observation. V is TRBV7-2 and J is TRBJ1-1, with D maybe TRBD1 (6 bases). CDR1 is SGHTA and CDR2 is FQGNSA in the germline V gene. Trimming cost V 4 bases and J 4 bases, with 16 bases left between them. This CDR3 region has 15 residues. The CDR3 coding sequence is TGTGCCAGCAGCTCCAGACAGGCCGGTGGCACTGAAGCTTTCTTT. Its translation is CASSSRQAGGTEAFF. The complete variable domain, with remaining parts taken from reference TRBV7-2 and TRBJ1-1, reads GAGVSQSPSNKVTEKGKDVELRCDPISGHTALYWYRQSLGQGLEFLIYFQGNSAPDKSGLPSDRFSAERTGGSVSTLTIQRTQQEDSAVYLCASSSRQAGGTEAFFGQGTRLTVV.

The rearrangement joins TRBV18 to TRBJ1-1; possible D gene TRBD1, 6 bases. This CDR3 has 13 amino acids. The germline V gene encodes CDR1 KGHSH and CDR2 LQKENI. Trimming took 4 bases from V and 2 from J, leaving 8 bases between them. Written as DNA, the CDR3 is TGTGCCAGCTCACAGGGGGGCAACACTGAAGCTTTCTTT. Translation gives CASSQGGNTEAFF.

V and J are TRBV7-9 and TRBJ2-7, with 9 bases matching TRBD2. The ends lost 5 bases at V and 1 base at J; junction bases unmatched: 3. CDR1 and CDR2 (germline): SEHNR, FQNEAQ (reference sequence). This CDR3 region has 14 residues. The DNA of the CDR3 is TGTGCCAGCAGCCGGGGACTAGCTTCCTACGAGCAGTACTTC. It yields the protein CASSRGLASYEQYF.

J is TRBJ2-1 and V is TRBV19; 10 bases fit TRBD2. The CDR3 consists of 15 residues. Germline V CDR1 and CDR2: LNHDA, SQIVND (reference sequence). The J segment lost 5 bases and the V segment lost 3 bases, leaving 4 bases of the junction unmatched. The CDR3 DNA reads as TGTGCCAGTAGTATCAGCGGGGGGGCCAACAATGAGCAGTTCTTC. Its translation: CASSISGGANNEQFF.